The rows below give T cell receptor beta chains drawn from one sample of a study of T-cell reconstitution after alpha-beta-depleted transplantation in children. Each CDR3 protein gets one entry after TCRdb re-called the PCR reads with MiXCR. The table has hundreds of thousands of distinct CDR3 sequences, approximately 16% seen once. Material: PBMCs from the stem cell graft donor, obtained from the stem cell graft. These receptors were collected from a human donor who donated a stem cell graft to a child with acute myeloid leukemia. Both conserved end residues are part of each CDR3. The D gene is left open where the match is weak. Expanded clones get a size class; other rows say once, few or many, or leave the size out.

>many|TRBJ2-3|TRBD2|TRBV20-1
TGCAGTGCTAGTCCCGGGGGGTTCACAGATACGCAGTATTTT
CSASPGGFTDTQYF
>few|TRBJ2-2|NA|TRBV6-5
TGTGCCAGCAGTTACTCGCTGGCGGAACTGAACACCGGGGAGCTGTTTTTT
CASSYSLAELNTGELFF
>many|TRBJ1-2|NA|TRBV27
TGTGCCAGCAGTTTATCCCCAGGGAATGGCTACACCTTC
CASSLSPGNGYTF
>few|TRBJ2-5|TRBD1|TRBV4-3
TGCGCCAGCAGCCACGAACAGGGGGCCCGAAGGAGTCCCCAGTACTTC
CASSHEQGARRSPQYF
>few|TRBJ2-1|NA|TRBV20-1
TGCAGTGCTAGAGTTTGGGGGCTTGCAATCAATGAGCAGTTCTTC
CSARVWGLAINEQFF
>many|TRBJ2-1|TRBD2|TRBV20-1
TGCAGTGCTAGAGGGCCTAGCGGGTCATCGTACATTGAGCAGTTCTTC
CSARGPSGSSYIEQFF
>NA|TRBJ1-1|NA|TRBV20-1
TGCAGTGCTAGAGGCCTTCCAGAGAACACTGAAGCTTTCTTT
CSARGLPENTEAFF
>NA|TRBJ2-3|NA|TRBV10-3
TGTGCCATCAGGCCACCGATTGAACAGGGATTTGTGACAGATACGCAGTATTTT
CAIRPPIEQGFVTDTQYF
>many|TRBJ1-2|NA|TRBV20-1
TGCAGTGCTAAGCCGGGACAATGGGGACTAGGCTATGGCTACACCTTC
CSAKPGQWGLGYGYTF
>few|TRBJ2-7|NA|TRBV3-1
TGTGCCAGCAGCCAAGTCCACGACGCGACTTACGAGCAGTACTTC
CASSQVHDATYEQYF
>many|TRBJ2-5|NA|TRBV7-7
TGTGCCAGCAGCCTAGGACAGTCGAAGCAAGAGACCCAGTACTTC
CASSLGQSKQETQYF
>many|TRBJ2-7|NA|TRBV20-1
TGCAGTGCTAGAGATTGGAGTTCGACCTACGAGCAGTACTTC
CSARDWSSTYEQYF